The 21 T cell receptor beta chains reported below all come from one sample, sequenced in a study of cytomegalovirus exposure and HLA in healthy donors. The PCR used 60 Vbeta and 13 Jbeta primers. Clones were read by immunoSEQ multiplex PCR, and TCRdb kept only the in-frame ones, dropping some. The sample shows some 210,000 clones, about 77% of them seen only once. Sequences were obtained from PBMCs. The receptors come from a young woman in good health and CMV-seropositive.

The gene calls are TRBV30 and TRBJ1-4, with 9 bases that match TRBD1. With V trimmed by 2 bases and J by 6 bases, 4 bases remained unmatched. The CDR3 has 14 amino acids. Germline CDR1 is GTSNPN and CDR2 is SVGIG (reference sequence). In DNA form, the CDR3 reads TGTGCCTGGAGTAAAGGACAGGGGTATGAAAAACTGTTTTTT. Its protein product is CAWSKGQGYEKLFF.

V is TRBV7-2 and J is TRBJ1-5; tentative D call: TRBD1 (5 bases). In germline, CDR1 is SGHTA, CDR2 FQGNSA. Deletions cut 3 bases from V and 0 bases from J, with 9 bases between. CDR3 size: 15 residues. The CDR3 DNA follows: TGTGCCAGCAGCTTTGGACACAATAGCAATCAGCCCCAGCATTTT. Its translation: CASSFGHNSNQPQHF.

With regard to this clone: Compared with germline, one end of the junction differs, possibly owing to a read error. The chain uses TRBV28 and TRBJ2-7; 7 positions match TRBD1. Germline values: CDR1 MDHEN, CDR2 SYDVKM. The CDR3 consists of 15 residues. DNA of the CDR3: TGTGCCAGCCGTTTAACAGGGGCTTTCTCCTACGAGCAGTACTTC. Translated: CASRLTGAFSYEQYF.

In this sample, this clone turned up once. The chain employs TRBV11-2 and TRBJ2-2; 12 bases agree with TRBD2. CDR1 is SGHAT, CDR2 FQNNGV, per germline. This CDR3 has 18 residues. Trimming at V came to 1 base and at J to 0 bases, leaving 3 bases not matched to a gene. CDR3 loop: CASSLVASGRANTGELFF. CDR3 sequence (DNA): TGTGCCAGCAGCTTAGTGGCTAGCGGGAGGGCGAACACCGGGGAGCTGTTTTTT.

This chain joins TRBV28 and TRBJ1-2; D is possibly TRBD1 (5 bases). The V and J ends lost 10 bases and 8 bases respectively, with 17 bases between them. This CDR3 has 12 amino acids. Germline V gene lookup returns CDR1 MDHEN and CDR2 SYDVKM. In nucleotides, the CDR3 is TGTGCCATTCTTTTGGGGCTAGGGGGCTACACCTTC. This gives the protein CAILLGLGGYTF.

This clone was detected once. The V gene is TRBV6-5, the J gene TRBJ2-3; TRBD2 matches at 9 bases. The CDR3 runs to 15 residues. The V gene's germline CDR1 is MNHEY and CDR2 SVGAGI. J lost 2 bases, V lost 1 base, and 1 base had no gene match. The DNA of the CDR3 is TGTGCCAGCAGTTACTTAGCGGGGGCCACAGATACGCAGTATTTT. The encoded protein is CASSYLAGATDTQYF.

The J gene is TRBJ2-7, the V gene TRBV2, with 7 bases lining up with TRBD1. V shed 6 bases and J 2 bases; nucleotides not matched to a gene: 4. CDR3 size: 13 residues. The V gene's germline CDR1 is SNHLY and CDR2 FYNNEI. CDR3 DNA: TGTGCCAGCAGCGGGGACAGAACCTACGAGCAGTACTTC. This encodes CASSGDRTYEQYF.

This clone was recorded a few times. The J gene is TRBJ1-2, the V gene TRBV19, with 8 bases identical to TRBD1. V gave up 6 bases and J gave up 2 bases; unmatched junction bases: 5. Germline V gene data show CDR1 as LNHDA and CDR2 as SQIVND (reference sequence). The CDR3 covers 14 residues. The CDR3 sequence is CASRGQVGNYGYTF. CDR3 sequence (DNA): TGTGCCAGTAGGGGACAGGTGGGAAACTATGGCTACACCTTC.

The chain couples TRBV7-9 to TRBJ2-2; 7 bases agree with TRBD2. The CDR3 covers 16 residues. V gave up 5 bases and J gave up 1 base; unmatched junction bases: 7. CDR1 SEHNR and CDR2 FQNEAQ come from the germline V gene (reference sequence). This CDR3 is CASSLGLVWNTGELFF. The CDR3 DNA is TGTGCCAGCAGCCTCGGACTAGTATGGAACACCGGGGAGCTGTTTTTT.

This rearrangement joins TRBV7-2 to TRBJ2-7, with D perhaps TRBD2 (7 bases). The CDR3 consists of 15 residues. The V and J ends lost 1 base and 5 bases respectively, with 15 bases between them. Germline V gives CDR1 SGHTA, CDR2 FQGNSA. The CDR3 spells CASSLGLGGLDEQYF. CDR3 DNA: TGTGCCAGCAGCTTAGGACTCGGGGGGCTCGACGAGCAGTACTTC.

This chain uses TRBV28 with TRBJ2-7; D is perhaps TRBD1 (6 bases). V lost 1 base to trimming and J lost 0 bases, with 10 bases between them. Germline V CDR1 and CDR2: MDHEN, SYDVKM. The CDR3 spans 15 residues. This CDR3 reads CASSLFDRISYEQYF. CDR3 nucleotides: TGTGCCAGCAGTTTATTCGACAGGATCTCCTACGAGCAGTACTTC.

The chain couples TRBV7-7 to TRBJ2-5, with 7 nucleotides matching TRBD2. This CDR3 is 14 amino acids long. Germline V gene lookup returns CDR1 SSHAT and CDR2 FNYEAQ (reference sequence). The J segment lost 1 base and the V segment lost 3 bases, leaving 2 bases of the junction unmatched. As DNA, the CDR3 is TGTGCCAGCAGCTTGGGCGGGGGCCAAGAGACCCAGTACTTC. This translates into CASSLGGGQETQYF.

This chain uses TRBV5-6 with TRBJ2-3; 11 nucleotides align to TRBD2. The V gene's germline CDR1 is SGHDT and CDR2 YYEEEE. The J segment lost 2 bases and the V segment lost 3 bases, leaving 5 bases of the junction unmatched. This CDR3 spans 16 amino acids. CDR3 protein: CASSYLLAGVTDTQYF. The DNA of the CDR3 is TGTGCCAGCAGCTACTTACTAGCGGGGGTCACAGATACGCAGTATTTT.

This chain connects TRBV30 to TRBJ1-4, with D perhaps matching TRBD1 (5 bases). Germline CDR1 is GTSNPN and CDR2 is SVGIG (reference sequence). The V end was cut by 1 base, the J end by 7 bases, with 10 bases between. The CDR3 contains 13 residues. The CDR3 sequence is CAWSGAGREKLFF. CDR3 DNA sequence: TGTGCCTGGAGTGGGGCAGGGCGTGAAAAACTGTTTTTT. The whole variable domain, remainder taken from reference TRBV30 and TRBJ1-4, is SQTIHQWPATLVQPVGSPLSLECTVEGTSNPNLYWYRQAAGRGLQLLFYSVGIGQISSEVPQNLSASRPQDRQFILSSKKLLLSDSGFYLCAWSGAGREKLFFGSGTQLSVL.

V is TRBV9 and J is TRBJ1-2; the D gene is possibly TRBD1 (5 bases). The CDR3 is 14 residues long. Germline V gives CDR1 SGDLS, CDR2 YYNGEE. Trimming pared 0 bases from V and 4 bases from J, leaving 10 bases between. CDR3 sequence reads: CASSVGQRSYGYTF. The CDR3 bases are TGTGCCAGCAGCGTAGGACAGAGGAGCTATGGCTACACCTTC.

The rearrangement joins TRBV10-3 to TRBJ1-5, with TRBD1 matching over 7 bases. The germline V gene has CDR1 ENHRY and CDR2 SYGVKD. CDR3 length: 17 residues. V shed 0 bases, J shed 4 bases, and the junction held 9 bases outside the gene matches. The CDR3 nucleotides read TGTGCCATCAGTGAGTCGAGATCGGTACAGGGGAATCAGCCCCAGCATTTT. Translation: CAISESRSVQGNQPQHF.

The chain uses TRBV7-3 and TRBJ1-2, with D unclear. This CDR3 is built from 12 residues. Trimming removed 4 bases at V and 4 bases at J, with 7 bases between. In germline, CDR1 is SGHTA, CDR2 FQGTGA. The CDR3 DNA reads TGTGCCAGCAGCTCCCTCTTCTATGGCTACACCTTC. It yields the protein CASSSLFYGYTF.

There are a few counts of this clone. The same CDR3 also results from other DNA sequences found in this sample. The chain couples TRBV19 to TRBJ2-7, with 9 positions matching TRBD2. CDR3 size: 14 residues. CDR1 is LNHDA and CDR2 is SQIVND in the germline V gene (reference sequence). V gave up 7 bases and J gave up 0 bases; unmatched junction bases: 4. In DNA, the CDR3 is TGTGCCAGTAAGACTAGCGGCGTCTCCTACGAGCAGTACTTC. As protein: CASKTSGVSYEQYF. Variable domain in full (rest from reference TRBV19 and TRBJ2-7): DGGITQSPKYLFRKEGQNVTLSCEQNLNHDAMYWYRQDPGQGLRLIYYSQIVNDFQKGDIAEGYSVSREKKESFPLTVTSAQKNPTAFYLCASKTSGVSYEQYFGPGTRLTVT.

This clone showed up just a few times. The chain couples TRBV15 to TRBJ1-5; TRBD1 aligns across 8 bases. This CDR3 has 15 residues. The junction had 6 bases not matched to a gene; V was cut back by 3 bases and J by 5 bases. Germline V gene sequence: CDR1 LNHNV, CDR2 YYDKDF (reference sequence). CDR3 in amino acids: CATSSLDRVDQPQHF. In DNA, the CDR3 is TGTGCCACCAGCAGCCTGGACAGGGTGGATCAGCCCCAGCATTTT.

CDR3 sequence reads: CASSIEAAYNEQFF. In DNA form, the CDR3 reads TGTGCCAGTAGTATAGAAGCCGCGTACAATGAGCAGTTCTTC. This chain uses TRBV19 with TRBJ2-1; no clear D gene. V lost 0 bases to trimming and J lost 4 bases, with 7 bases between them. The CDR3 loop spans 14 amino acids. CDR1 LNHDA and CDR2 SQIVND come from the germline V gene (reference sequence). The full variable domain, completed using reference TRBV19 and TRBJ2-1, is DGGITQSPKYLFRKEGQNVTLSCEQNLNHDAMYWYRQDPGQGLRLIYYSQIVNDFQKGDIAEGYSVSREKKESFPLTVTSAQKNPTAFYLCASSIEAAYNEQFFGPGTRLTVL.

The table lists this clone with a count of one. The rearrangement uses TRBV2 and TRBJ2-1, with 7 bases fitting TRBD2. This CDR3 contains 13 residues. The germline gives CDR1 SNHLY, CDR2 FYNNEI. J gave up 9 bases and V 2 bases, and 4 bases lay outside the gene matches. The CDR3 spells CASSETGGGEQFF. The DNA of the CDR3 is TGTGCCAGCAGTGAAACGGGGGGTGGTGAGCAGTTCTTC.